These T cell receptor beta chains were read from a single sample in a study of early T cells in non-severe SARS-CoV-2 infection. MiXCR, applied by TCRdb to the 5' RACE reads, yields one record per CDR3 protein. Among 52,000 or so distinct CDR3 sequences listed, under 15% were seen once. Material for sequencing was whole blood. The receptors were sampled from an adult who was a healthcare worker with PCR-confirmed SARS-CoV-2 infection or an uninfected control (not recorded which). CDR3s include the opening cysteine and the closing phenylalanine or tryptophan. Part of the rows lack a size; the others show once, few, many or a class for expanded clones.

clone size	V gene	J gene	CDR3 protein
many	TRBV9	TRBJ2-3	CASSVDGVGLIDTQYF
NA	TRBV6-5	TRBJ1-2	CASSNQGGANYGYTF
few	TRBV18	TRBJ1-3	CASSPSDTIYF
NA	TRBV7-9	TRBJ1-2	CASSWGQSNYGYTF
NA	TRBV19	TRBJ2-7	CASRLAGVDEQYF
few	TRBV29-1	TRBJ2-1	CSVEEAQGGQFF
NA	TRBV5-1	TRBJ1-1	CASSPGGMNTEAFF
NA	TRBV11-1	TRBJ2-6	CASSPRTGLNSGVNVLTF
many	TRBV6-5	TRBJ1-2	CASRQEPHGYTF
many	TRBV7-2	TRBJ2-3	CASSPPPTGEFGTQYF
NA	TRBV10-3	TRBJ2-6	CAISEAKGQGAGANVLTF
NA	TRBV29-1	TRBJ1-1	CSVAGTSNTEAFF
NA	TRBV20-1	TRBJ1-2	CSARDPGRPLYGYTF
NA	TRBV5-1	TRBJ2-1	CASSWGQQGGNEQFF
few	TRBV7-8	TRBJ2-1	CASSLRTSDREQFF
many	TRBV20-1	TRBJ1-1	CSARVTGLLNTEAFF
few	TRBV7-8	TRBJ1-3	CASRPTDGDPRGNTIYF
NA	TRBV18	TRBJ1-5	CASSNKDRGPNQPQHF
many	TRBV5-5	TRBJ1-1	CASRRQGADEAFF
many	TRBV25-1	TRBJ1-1	CASRGFHEGEAFF
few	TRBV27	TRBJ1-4	CASSETGANEKLFF
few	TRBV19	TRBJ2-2	CASSTITPGELFF
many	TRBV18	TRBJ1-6	CASSPSTWTATRSYNSPLHF
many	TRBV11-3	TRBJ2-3	CASSLVLPPDTQYF
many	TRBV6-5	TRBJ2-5	CASSYSTGTSETQYF
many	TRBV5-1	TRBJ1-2	CASSTDTNYGYTF
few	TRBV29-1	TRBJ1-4	CSAGGQGNEKLFF
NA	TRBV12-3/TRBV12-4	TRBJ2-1	CASSREVGSYNEQFF
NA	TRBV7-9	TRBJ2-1	CASSPGARGTNEQFF